Listed below are T cell receptor beta chains from one sample, sequenced in a study of OX40 agonist ivuxolimab in advanced cancers. The method was immunoSEQ multiplex PCR; TCRdb's version includes in-frame clones alone and lacks a portion of them. The sample has 65,000 to 95,000 clones, roughly 90% seen once. The sample was CD4+ or CD8+ T cells sorted from blood, taken in a trial of the OX40 agonist ivuxolimab. These receptors were obtained from an adult with an advanced solid tumor such as melanoma, head and neck, liver or kidney cancer. The CDR3 runs from the conserved cysteine through the conserved F or W. D genes are given only for firm matches. Part of the rows lack a size; the others show once, few, many or a class for expanded clones.

d_gene	v_gene	j_gene	abundance	CDR3nt	CDR3aa
.	TRBV19	TRBJ1-2	.	TGTGCCAGTAGTATAGACCTCCAGGGACCCTATGGCTACACCTTC	CASSIDLQGPYGYTF
.	TRBV7-2	TRBJ2-3	.	TGTGCCAGCAGCTCTCAGATGGGGAGCACAGATACGCAGTATTTT	CASSSQMGSTDTQYF
.	TRBV7-6	TRBJ1-2	.	TGTGCCAGCAGCTCCGACTCTGGCTACACCTTC	CASSSDSGYTF
.	TRBV28	TRBJ2-7	.	TGTGCCAGCAGCCCCCCCGCGGGGCTCTACGAGCAGTACTTC	CASSPPAGLYEQYF
.	TRBV10-3	TRBJ1-1	.	TGTGCCATCAGTGATCCAACGATGAACACTGAAGCTTTCTTT	CAISDPTMNTEAFF
TRBD2	TRBV5-1	TRBJ2-1	.	TGCGCCAGCAGCTTTGGAGCGGGGGAAGGTGAGCAGTTCTTC	CASSFGAGEGEQFF
TRBD2	TRBV28	TRBJ2-1	.	TGTGCCAGCACTACCTACACGGGGCGGGAGGGCCTAGGGAATGAGCAGTTCTTC	CASTTYTGREGLGNEQFF
TRBD2	TRBV5-1	TRBJ2-5	.	TGCGCCAGCAGCTTGGGGTTTAGCGGGAAAGAAGAGACCCAGTACTTC	CASSLGFSGKEETQYF
.	TRBV6-1	TRBJ2-7	.	TGTGCCAGCAGGATCGACCTCCTAGACTCCGAGCAGTACTTC	CASRIDLLDSEQYF
TRBD2	TRBV7-6	TRBJ2-1	.	TGTGCCAGCAGCCCTTCCGGGGGGGACAATGAGCAGTTCTTC	CASSPSGGDNEQFF
TRBD1	TRBV12-5	TRBJ2-2	many	TGTGCTAGTGGTAAATCCCTTCGGACAGGCCCCTTAACCGGGGAGCTGTTTTTT	CASGKSLRTGPLTGELFF
.	TRBV15	TRBJ2-7	.	TGTGCCACCAGCAGAGATCAGGACTCCTACGAGCAGTACTTC	CATSRDQDSYEQYF
.	TRBV7-3	TRBJ2-1	.	TGTGCCAGCAGCTTAGCGGTTAGCTCCTACAATGAGCAGTTCTTC	CASSLAVSSYNEQFF
TRBD2	TRBV6-6	TRBJ2-5	once	TGTGCCAGCAGCCCACTAGCGGGAGCCGTAGAGACCCAGTACTTC	CASSPLAGAVETQYF
.	TRBV6-1	TRBJ1-4	once	TGTGCCAGCAGTGAAGCGAAGGACGGCGATGAAAAACTGTTTTTT	CASSEAKDGDEKLFF
TRBD1	TRBV4-1	TRBJ1-3	once	TGCGCCAGCAGCCTTTCGGACAGGACTGGAAACACCATATATTTT	CASSLSDRTGNTIYF
TRBD2	TRBV4-2	TRBJ2-3	.	TGTGCCAGCAGCCCAGGACTAGCGGGGGCCCGCACAGATACGCAGTATTTT	CASSPGLAGARTDTQYF
.	TRBV5-1	TRBJ2-1	.	TGCGCCAGCAGCTTCCCCCCTTCCAGGGACAATGAGCAGTTCTTC	CASSFPPSRDNEQFF